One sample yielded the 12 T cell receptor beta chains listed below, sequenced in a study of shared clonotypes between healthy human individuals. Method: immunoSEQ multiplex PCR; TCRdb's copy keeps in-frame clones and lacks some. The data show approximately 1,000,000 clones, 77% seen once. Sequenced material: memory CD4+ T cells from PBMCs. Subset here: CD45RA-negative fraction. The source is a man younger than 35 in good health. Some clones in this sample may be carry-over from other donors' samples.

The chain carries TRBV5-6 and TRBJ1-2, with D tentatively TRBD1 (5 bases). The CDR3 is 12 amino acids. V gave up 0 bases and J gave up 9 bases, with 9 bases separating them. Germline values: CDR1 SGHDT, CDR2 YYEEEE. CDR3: CASSLARDRYTF. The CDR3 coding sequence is TGTGCCAGCAGCTTGGCCAGGGATCGCTACACCTTC.

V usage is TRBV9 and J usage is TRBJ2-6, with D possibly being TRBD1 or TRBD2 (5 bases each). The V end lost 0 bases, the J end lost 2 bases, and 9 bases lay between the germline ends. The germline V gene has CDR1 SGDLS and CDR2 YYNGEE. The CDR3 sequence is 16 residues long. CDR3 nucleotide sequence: TGTGCCAGCAGCGTAGTGGGGGATGCTGGGGCCAACGTCCTGACTTTC. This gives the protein CASSVVGDAGANVLTF.

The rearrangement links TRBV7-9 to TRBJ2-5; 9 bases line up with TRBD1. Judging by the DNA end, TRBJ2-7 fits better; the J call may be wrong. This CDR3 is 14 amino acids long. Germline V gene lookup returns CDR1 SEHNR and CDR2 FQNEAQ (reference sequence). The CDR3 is CASSPTGGAYEQYF. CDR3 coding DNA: TGTGCCAGCAGCCCAACAGGGGGCGCCTACGAGCAGTACTTC.

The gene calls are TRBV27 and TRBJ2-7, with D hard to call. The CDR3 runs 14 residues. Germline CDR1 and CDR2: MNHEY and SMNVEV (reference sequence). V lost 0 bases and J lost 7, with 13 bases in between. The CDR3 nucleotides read TGTGCCAGCAGTTTATCGTGGGCCGCCGGGGAGCAGTACTTC. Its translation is CASSLSWAAGEQYF.

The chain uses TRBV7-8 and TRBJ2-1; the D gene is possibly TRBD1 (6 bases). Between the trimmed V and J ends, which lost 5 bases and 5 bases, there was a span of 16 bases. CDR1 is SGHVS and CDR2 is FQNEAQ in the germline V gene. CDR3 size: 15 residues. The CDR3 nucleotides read TGTGCCAGCAGCCCAGCCCAGGGGCGGGACAATGAGCAGTTCTTC. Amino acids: CASSPAQGRDNEQFF.

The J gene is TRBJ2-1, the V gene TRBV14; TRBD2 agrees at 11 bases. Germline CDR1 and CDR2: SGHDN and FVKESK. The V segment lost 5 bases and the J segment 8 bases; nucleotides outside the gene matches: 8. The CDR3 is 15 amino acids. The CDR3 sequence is CASSFSGRAGDEQFF. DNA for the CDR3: TGTGCCAGCAGCTTTAGCGGGAGGGCCGGGGATGAGCAGTTCTTC.

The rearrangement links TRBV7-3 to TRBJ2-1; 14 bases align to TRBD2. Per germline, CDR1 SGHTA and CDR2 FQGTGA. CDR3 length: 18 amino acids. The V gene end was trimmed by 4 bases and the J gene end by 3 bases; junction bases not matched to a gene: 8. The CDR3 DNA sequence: TGTGCCAGCAGCTCAGGGACTAGCGGGAGTATAGGCTACAATGAGCAGTTCTTC. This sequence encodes CASSSGTSGSIGYNEQFF.

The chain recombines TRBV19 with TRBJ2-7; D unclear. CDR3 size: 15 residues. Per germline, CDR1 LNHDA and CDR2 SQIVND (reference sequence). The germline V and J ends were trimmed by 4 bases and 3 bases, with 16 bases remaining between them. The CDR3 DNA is TGTGCCAGTAGTAACCTGGGCCTAGTCTTCTACGAGCAGTACTTC. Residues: CASSNLGLVFYEQYF.

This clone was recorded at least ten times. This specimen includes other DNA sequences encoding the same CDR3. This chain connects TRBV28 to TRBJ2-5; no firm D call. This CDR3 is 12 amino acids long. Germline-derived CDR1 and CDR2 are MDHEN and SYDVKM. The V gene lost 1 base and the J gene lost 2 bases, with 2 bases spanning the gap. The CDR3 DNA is TGTGCCAGCAGTTTATCACAAGAGACCCAGTACTTC. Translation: CASSLSQETQYF.

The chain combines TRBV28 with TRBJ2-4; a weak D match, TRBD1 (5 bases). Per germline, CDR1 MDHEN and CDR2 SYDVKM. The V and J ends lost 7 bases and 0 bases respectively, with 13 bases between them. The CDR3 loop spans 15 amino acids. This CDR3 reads CASTDINVAKNIQYF. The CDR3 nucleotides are TGTGCCAGCACGGACATAAACGTAGCCAAAAACATTCAGTACTTC.

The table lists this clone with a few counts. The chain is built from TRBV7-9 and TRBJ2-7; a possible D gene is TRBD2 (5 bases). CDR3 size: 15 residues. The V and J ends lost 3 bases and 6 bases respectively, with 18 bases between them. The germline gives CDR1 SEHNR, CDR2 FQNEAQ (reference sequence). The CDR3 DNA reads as TGTGCCAGCAGCTTTCATGATGGAGCAAGCGGCGAGCAGTACTTC. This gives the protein CASSFHDGASGEQYF.

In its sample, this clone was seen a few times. CDR3: CASSSGEPNTEAFF. The CDR3 nucleotides are TGCGCCAGCAGCTCCGGAGAACCAAACACTGAAGCTTTCTTT. The V and J genes are TRBV5-1 and TRBJ1-1; D not resolved. CDR1 and CDR2 from the germline V gene are SGHRS and YFSETQ. This CDR3 spans 14 amino acids. Deletions cut 3 bases from V and 2 bases from J, with 11 bases between.